These T cell receptor beta chains were read from a single sample in a study of metastatic and nonmetastatic thyroid tumors. Using MiXCR, TCRdb reanalyzed the PCR reads. The table shows 30,000 to 45,000 clones, with more than 25% occurring only once. The sequencing sample was made of blood. The receptors were sampled from a male donor with papillary thyroid cancer or a benign thyroid nodule (not recorded which). Some clones in this sample may be carry-over from other donors' samples. Both conserved end residues are part of each CDR3. Fields, in order: CDR3 protein, V gene, J gene.

CDR3aa: CASSHPAGDTDTQYF; v_gene: TRBV11-1; j_gene: TRBJ2-3
CDR3aa: CSASVNTEAFF; v_gene: TRBV20-1; j_gene: TRBJ1-1
CDR3aa: CSSSNDRVEAFF; v_gene: TRBV19; j_gene: TRBJ1-1
CDR3aa: CASSYRASGSSDEQFF; v_gene: TRBV6-5; j_gene: TRBJ2-1
CDR3aa: CASSEVPPRGGTGELFF; v_gene: TRBV6-1; j_gene: TRBJ2-2
CDR3aa: CASIGGDGYTF; v_gene: TRBV6-1; j_gene: TRBJ1-2
CDR3aa: CASSFGQGHYGYTF; v_gene: TRBV5-6; j_gene: TRBJ1-2
CDR3aa: CASSRGRDGYGYTF; v_gene: TRBV27; j_gene: TRBJ1-2
CDR3aa: CASRGSGELFF; v_gene: TRBV10-1; j_gene: TRBJ2-2
CDR3aa: CASSYFYRLAGGTKGANVLTF; v_gene: TRBV6-2/TRBV6-3; j_gene: TRBJ2-6
CDR3aa: CASSSSEDTQYF; v_gene: TRBV6-1; j_gene: TRBJ2-3
CDR3aa: CASSEPIREATQYF; v_gene: TRBV25-1; j_gene: TRBJ2-5
CDR3aa: CASTPPRTNTDTQYF; v_gene: TRBV28; j_gene: TRBJ2-3
CDR3aa: CSQRDYGTSGKETQYF; v_gene: TRBV20-1; j_gene: TRBJ2-5
CDR3aa: CASSRGQGAKEQYF; v_gene: TRBV28; j_gene: TRBJ2-7
CDR3aa: CASWDGYYEQYF; v_gene: TRBV2; j_gene: TRBJ2-7
CDR3aa: CASSSDISGGTLSEQYF; v_gene: TRBV7-8; j_gene: TRBJ2-7
CDR3aa: CASSSIGQGNTIYF; v_gene: TRBV11-2; j_gene: TRBJ1-3
CDR3aa: CASSQALAGGPSETQYF; v_gene: TRBV4-1; j_gene: TRBJ2-5
CDR3aa: CASSLTGAVGSNQPQHF; v_gene: TRBV7-8; j_gene: TRBJ1-5
CDR3aa: CASSVAHGHVNEQFF; v_gene: TRBV9; j_gene: TRBJ2-1
CDR3aa: CASSEYSGTGGYEQYF; v_gene: TRBV6-1; j_gene: TRBJ2-7
CDR3aa: CASSLIGSTDTQYF; v_gene: TRBV11-2; j_gene: TRBJ2-3
CDR3aa: CASSQAPDSPLHF; v_gene: TRBV4-2; j_gene: TRBJ1-6
CDR3aa: CASSHTYEQYF; v_gene: TRBV28; j_gene: TRBJ2-7
CDR3aa: CSARTGAGYPYEQYF; v_gene: TRBV20-1; j_gene: TRBJ2-7
CDR3aa: CSSNRSGRGNNQPQHF; v_gene: TRBV19; j_gene: TRBJ1-5
CDR3aa: CSALGGAKGNTIYF; v_gene: TRBV20-1; j_gene: TRBJ1-3
CDR3aa: CASRGQGAKNIQYF; v_gene: TRBV25-1; j_gene: TRBJ2-4
CDR3aa: CASSLQGARSLRNSPLHF; v_gene: TRBV6-2/TRBV6-3; j_gene: TRBJ1-6